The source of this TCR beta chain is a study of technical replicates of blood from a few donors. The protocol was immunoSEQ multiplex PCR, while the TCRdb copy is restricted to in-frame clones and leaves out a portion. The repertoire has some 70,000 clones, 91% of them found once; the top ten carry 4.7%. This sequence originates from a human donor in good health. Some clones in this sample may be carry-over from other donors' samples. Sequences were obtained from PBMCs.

CDR3 sequence reads: CASSLTAANRWEQYF. The CDR3 DNA sequence: TGTGCCAGCAGTTTAACGGCGGCCAATCGCTGGGAGCAGTACTTC. The chain joins TRBV27 to TRBJ2-7, with D unresolved. CDR1 MNHEY and CDR2 SMNVEV come from the germline V gene (reference sequence). Between the trimmed V and J ends, which lost 2 bases and 7 bases, there was a span of 18 bases. This CDR3 contains 15 residues.